These T cell receptor beta chains were read from a single sample in a study of control samples from healthy donors and cancer patients. Profiled with immunoSEQ multiplex PCR; TCRdb holds only in-frame clones, not every one. The sample consists of about 100,000 clones, roughly nine tenths of them appearing once. Input material: blood. The receptor set was obtained from a woman aged 45-59 years in good health. Both conserved end residues are part of each CDR3. D genes are given only for firm matches. A row's size may be missing; if present it is once, few, many or a size class.

CDR3: CASSVGSNTEAFF; DNA: TGTGCCAGCAGCGTTGGCAGTAACACTGAAGCTTTCTTT; D: -; J: TRBJ1-1; V: TRBV9; size: -
CDR3: CASSPTGGTAYF; DNA: TGTGCCAGCAGCCCTACCGGAGGGACTGCGTATTTT; D: -; J: TRBJ2-3; V: TRBV7-3; size: -
CDR3: CASSEGLQGPGELFF; DNA: TGTGCCAGCAGTGAAGGATTACAGGGACCCGGGGAGCTGTTTTTT; D: -; J: TRBJ2-2; V: TRBV2; size: -
CDR3: CASGFWGQPQHF; DNA: TGTGCTAGTGGTTTTTGGGGGCAGCCCCAGCATTTT; D: -; J: TRBJ1-5; V: TRBV12-5; size: few
CDR3: CASSPQHGNSPLHF; DNA: TGTGCCAGCAGCCCGCAGCATGGAAATTCACCCCTCCACTTT; D: -; J: TRBJ1-6; V: TRBV14; size: -
CDR3: CASSGDRGHEKLFF; DNA: TGTGCCAGTAGCGGGGACAGGGGACATGAAAAACTGTTTTTT; D: TRBD1; J: TRBJ1-4; V: TRBV19; size: -
CDR3: CASSFGTSGKNEQFF; DNA: TGTGCCAGCAGCTTCGGGACTAGCGGGAAGAATGAGCAGTTCTTC; D: TRBD2; J: TRBJ2-1; V: TRBV5-4; size: -
CDR3: CAISENPSGELFF; DNA: TGTGCCATCAGTGAAAACCCCTCCGGGGAGCTGTTTTTT; D: -; J: TRBJ2-2; V: TRBV10-3; size: -
CDR3: CASSLYSGGTYSYEQYF; DNA: TGTGCCAGCAGCTTATACAGCGGGGGGACCTACTCCTACGAGCAGTACTTC; D: TRBD2; J: TRBJ2-7; V: TRBV7-9; size: once
CDR3: CASSVGGHTEAFF; DNA: TGTGCCAGCAGCGTAGGAGGGCACACTGAAGCTTTCTTT; D: -; J: TRBJ1-1; V: TRBV9; size: -
CDR3: CASSDPGLAGGRTDTQYF; DNA: TGTGCCAGCAGTGACCCCGGACTAGCGGGGGGCCGCACAGATACGCAGTATTTT; D: TRBD2; J: TRBJ2-3; V: TRBV6-4; size: -
CDR3: CASSLPGAQETQYF; DNA: TGTGCCAGCAGTTTACCCGGGGCACAAGAGACCCAGTACTTC; D: -; J: TRBJ2-5; V: TRBV28; size: -
CDR3: CASSAAPGTQYF; DNA: TGTGCCAGCAGCGCCGCCCCCGGGACCCAGTACTTC; D: -; J: TRBJ2-5; V: TRBV9; size: -
CDR3: CASSSGGTGYNQPQHF; DNA: TGTGCCAGCAGCTCAGGCGGGACAGGGTATAATCAGCCCCAGCATTTT; D: TRBD1; J: TRBJ1-5; V: TRBV7-9; size: -
CDR3: CASLRPLLGDYEQYF; DNA: TGTGCCAGCCTCCGCCCCCTATTGGGAGACTACGAGCAGTACTTC; D: -; J: TRBJ2-7; V: TRBV11-3; size: -
CDR3: CAWLTGPMRNTGELFF; DNA: TGTGCCTGGCTAACAGGGCCCATGAGGAACACCGGGGAGCTGTTTTTT; D: -; J: TRBJ2-2; V: TRBV30; size: -
CDR3: CASSYLGDEQYF; DNA: TGTGCCAGCAGTTACCTTGGCGACGAGCAGTACTTC; D: -; J: TRBJ2-7; V: TRBV6-2/TRBV6-3; size: -
CDR3: CASSLSTSGTDTQYF; DNA: TGTGCCAGCAGCTTATCGACTAGCGGAACAGATACGCAGTATTTT; D: TRBD2; J: TRBJ2-3; V: TRBV7-3; size: -
CDR3: CASSSPYGTEAFF; DNA: TGTGCCAGCAGCTCCCCCTACGGCACTGAAGCTTTCTTT; D: -; J: TRBJ1-1; V: TRBV5-6; size: -
CDR3: CASTRYNEQFF; DNA: TGTGCCAGCACCCGGTACAATGAGCAGTTCTTC; D: -; J: TRBJ2-1; V: TRBV6-5; size: -